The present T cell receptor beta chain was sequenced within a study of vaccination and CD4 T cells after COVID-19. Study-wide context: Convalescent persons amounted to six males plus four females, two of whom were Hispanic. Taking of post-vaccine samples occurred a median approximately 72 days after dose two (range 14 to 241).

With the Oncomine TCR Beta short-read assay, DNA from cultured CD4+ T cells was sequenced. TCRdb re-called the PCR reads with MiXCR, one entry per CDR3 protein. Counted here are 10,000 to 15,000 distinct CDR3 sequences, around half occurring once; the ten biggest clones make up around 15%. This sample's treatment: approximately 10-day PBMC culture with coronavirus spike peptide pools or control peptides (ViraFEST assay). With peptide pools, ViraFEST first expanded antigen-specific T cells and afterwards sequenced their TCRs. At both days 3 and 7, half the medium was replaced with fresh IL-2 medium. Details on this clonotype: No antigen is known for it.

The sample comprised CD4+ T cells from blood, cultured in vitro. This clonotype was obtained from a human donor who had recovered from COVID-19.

The CDR3 nucleotides read TGCAGTGCTATCCTTCCTAGCGGGGGTACCACAGATACGCAGTATTTT. Translating it yields CSAILPSGGTTDTQYF. The rearrangement uses TRBV20-1 and TRBJ2-3; the match to TRBD2 covers 10 bases. Germline CDR1 and CDR2: DFQATT and SNEGSKA (reference sequence). The junction had 9 bases not matched to a gene; V was cut back by 4 bases and J by 2 bases. The CDR3 is made up of 16 amino acids.